One and the same sample provided the 27 T cell receptor beta chains below, sequenced in a study of OX40 agonist ivuxolimab in advanced cancers. TCRdb keeps only in-frame clones here, not all; method: immunoSEQ multiplex PCR. Of about 28,000 clones in the sample, approximately 84% are singletons; the top ten hold roughly a quarter. The specimen comprised CD4+ or CD8+ T cells sorted from blood, sampled in a trial of the OX40 agonist ivuxolimab. These receptors were collected from an adult with an advanced solid tumor such as melanoma, head and neck, liver or kidney cancer.

The chain recombines TRBV4-3 with TRBJ2-7; 7 bases map to TRBD1. In germline, CDR1 is LGHNA, CDR2 YSLEER. V shed 6 bases and J 0 bases; nucleotides not matched to a gene: 5. The CDR3 is made up of 14 amino acids. The DNA for the CDR3 is TGCGCCAGCAGTCCAGGGGACAGCTCCTACGAGCAGTACTTC. It encodes CASSPGDSSYEQYF.

This chain uses TRBV2 with TRBJ1-5; the match to TRBD1 covers 7 bases. V was pared by 7 bases and J by 0 bases, with 3 bases of the junction left unmatched. The germline V gene encodes CDR1 SNHLY and CDR2 FYNNEI. The CDR3 covers 14 residues. CDR3 sequence (DNA): TGTGCCAGCACAGGGGGGTATAGCAATCAGCCCCAGCATTTT. Amino acid sequence: CASTGGYSNQPQHF.

V is TRBV6-4 and J is TRBJ2-1, with D uncertain. The CDR3 spans 13 residues. V was trimmed by 0 bases and J by 7 bases, leaving 7 bases between them. Germline lookup yields CDR1 MRHNA and CDR2 SNTAGT. The CDR3 region has the DNA TGTGCCAGCAGTGACTCCGAAGAGAATGAGCAGTTCTTC. Translated: CASSDSEENEQFF.

The V gene is TRBV30, the J gene TRBJ1-1; the D is unclear. The V gene's germline CDR1 is GTSNPN and CDR2 SVGIG (reference sequence). This CDR3 has 12 amino acids. The ends were cut back, 2 bases at V and 1 base at J, with 5 bases in the middle. The CDR3 DNA sequence: TGTGCCTGGAGTATGGGGAACACTGAAGCTTTCTTT. The encoded protein is CAWSMGNTEAFF.

The rearrangement joins TRBV5-6 to TRBJ2-5, with 9 positions matching TRBD1. After removal of 2 bases from V and 5 bases from J, the junction contained 4 bases not matched to a gene. The CDR3 runs to 14 residues. Germline loops: CDR1 SGHDT, CDR2 YYEEEE. CDR3 sequence (DNA): TGTGCCAGCAGCTTCGGGACAGGGACGGAGACCCAGTACTTC. Translation: CASSFGTGTETQYF.

The rearrangement joins TRBV6-5 to TRBJ2-1; D remains ambiguous. The CDR3 extends over 12 amino acids. The V gene's germline CDR1 is MNHEY and CDR2 SVGAGI. V was pared by 2 bases and J by 6 bases, with 5 bases between. Written as DNA, the CDR3 is TGTGCCAGCAGTTACGCTCGCAATGAGCAGTTCTTC. This sequence encodes CASSYARNEQFF.

The rearrangement uses TRBV6-5 and TRBJ2-7; possibly TRBD2 for D (6 bases). The CDR3 spans 13 residues. The germline V and J ends were trimmed by 8 bases and 3 bases, with 14 bases remaining between them. Germline loops: CDR1 MNHEY, CDR2 SVGAGI. The CDR3 nucleotides read TGTGCCAGCCTCGGGACTGGGATCTACGAGCAGTACTTC. Translated: CASLGTGIYEQYF.

The chain recombines TRBV14 with TRBJ1-2; maybe TRBD1 (6 bases). The V and J ends lost 1 base and 6 bases respectively, with 15 bases between them. The CDR3 sequence is 15 residues long. Germline V gives CDR1 SGHDN, CDR2 FVKESK. The CDR3 loop is CASSQVAWGRDGYTF. For the CDR3, the DNA is TGTGCCAGCAGCCAAGTCGCGTGGGGGCGCGATGGCTACACCTTC.

V is TRBV27 and J is TRBJ2-1; D gene uncertain. The CDR3 is 16 amino acids. The germline V gene encodes CDR1 MNHEY and CDR2 SMNVEV (reference sequence). V lost 1 base and J 0 bases, leaving 10 bases between the germline ends. The CDR3 region has the DNA TGTGCCAGCAGTTTATTGGGCCCGAGCTCCTACAATGAGCAGTTCTTC. It specifies CASSLLGPSSYNEQFF.

The chain recombines TRBV11-3 with TRBJ2-7; TRBD1 matches 8 bases. J was trimmed by 2 bases and V by 9 bases; bases with no gene match: 3. Germline V lookup: CDR1 SGHNT, CDR2 YENEEA. CDR3 length: 12 residues. CDR3 loop: CARGQGPYEQYF. Written as DNA, the CDR3 is TGTGCCAGAGGACAGGGACCCTACGAGCAGTACTTC.

This clone came up once. V usage is TRBV4-1 and J usage is TRBJ2-2, with a weak D call TRBD2 (5 bases). This CDR3 spans 14 amino acids. V lost 1 base and J lost 6, with 9 bases in between. From germline, CDR1 is MGHRA and CDR2 YSYEKL. CDR3 nucleotides: TGCGCCAGCAGCCAAGTGGGGAGCGCCGGGGAGCTGTTTTTT. This encodes CASSQVGSAGELFF.

CDR3 loop: CASSPLGLSSYNEQFF. For the CDR3, the DNA is TGCGCCAGCAGCCCCCTTGGGCTGAGCTCCTACAATGAGCAGTTCTTC. The chain carries TRBV4-1 and TRBJ2-1; D is uncertain. V was cut by 4 bases and J by 0 bases, with 13 bases left in between. Germline V gene sequence: CDR1 MGHRA, CDR2 YSYEKL. The CDR3 runs to 16 residues.

The CDR3 reads CASLGESYGYTF. CDR3 in DNA: TGTGCCTCCTTAGGGGAAAGCTATGGCTACACCTTC. The J gene is TRBJ1-2, the V gene TRBV10-3, with D perhaps matching TRBD1 (5 bases). Deletions cut 11 bases from V and 4 bases from J, with 14 bases between. CDR3 length equals 12 residues. The germline V gene encodes CDR1 ENHRY and CDR2 SYGVKD.

V is TRBV28 and J is TRBJ2-3; 9 nucleotides line up with TRBD2. Germline V gene data show CDR1 as MDHEN and CDR2 as SYDVKM. The CDR3 length is 18 residues. V shed 3 bases and J 3 bases; nucleotides not matched to a gene: 13. For the CDR3, the DNA is TGTGCCAGCAGTTTCGGGGGGGTAGCGGGAGCTGGGACAGATACGCAGTATTTT. Amino acid sequence: CASSFGGVAGAGTDTQYF.

The rearrangement uses TRBV5-1 and TRBJ1-3, with a tentative D call TRBD1 (5 bases). Per germline, CDR1 SGHRS and CDR2 YFSETQ. Trimming shortened V by 4 bases and J by 8 bases, and 19 bases separated the two germline ends. There are 15 residues in the CDR3. CDR3 DNA sequence: TGCGCCAGCAGCCCGCTGGGGGGGAGTCGGGACACCATATATTTT. Residues: CASSPLGGSRDTIYF.

In its sample, this clone was seen many times. The chain is built from TRBV29-1 and TRBJ2-7; D remains unclear. Trimming pared 0 bases from V and 3 bases from J, leaving 6 bases between. This CDR3 has 12 amino acids. The germline CDR1 and CDR2 sequences are SQVTM and ANQGSEA. This CDR3 is CSVEDPFYEQYF. CDR3 nucleotide sequence: TGCAGCGTTGAAGATCCCTTCTACGAGCAGTACTTC.

The chain employs TRBV11-2 and TRBJ2-5; D is possibly TRBD2 (5 bases). CDR3 length: 15 amino acids. Trimming stripped 0 bases from V and 5 bases from J, with 13 bases between. Germline lookup yields CDR1 SGHAT and CDR2 FQNNGV. This CDR3 reads CASSLDRAGLETQYF. CDR3 nucleotides: TGTGCCAGCAGCTTAGATCGTGCGGGCCTGGAGACCCAGTACTTC.

The chain carries TRBV11-1 and TRBJ1-1; D ambiguous. This CDR3 is 17 amino acids long. Germline V CDR1 and CDR2: SGHAT, FQDESV (reference sequence). The V end was cut by 5 bases, the J end by 2 bases, with 21 bases between. CDR3 nucleotides: TGTGCCAGCAGCATTCGAGGGTTTGGAGGCCTAAACACTGAAGCTTTCTTT. Protein sequence: CASSIRGFGGLNTEAFF.

The chain recombines TRBV5-8 with TRBJ2-2; D gene uncertain. The CDR3 has 12 amino acids. Trimming pared 5 bases from V and 2 bases from J, leaving 4 bases between. The V gene's germline CDR1 is SGHTS and CDR2 YDEGEE. The CDR3 DNA is TGTGCCAGCAGGGCTAACACCGGGGAGCTGTTTTTT. It encodes CASRANTGELFF.

The chain links TRBV6-5 to TRBJ2-2; D is undetermined. The germline V and J ends were trimmed by 5 bases and 5 bases, with 9 bases remaining between them. The CDR3 runs to 13 residues. Germline assignment: CDR1 MNHEY and CDR2 SVGAGI. DNA for the CDR3: TGTGCCAGCAGTCTAGGCTTAACCGGGGAGCTGTTTTTT. Its protein product is CASSLGLTGELFF.

The V call is TRBV4-3, the J call TRBJ2-1; D gene ambiguous. The CDR3 runs to 15 residues. V lost 0 bases and J lost 8, with 14 bases in between. The germline V gene encodes CDR1 LGHNA and CDR2 YSLEER. The CDR3 spells CASSQDLTLVDEQFF. CDR3 nucleotides: TGCGCCAGCAGCCAAGATCTAACCTTGGTGGATGAGCAGTTCTTC.

This clone was observed a few times. Other DNA sequences in this specimen translate into the identical CDR3. The chain employs TRBV6-4 and TRBJ1-1, with D perhaps matching TRBD1 (6 bases). In germline, CDR1 is MRHNA, CDR2 SNTAGT. V was pared by 6 bases and J by 0 bases, with 11 bases between. The CDR3 covers 14 residues. The CDR3 reads CASRADSVNTEAFF. The DNA for the CDR3 is TGTGCCAGCAGAGCGGACAGCGTGAACACTGAAGCTTTCTTT.

The chain links TRBV18 to TRBJ2-3; possible D gene TRBD1, 6 bases. This CDR3 comprises 14 residues. The germline gives CDR1 KGHSH, CDR2 LQKENI. Trimming cost V 3 bases and J 2 bases, with 9 bases left between them. CDR3: CASSPLGATDTQYF. As DNA, the CDR3 is TGTGCCAGCTCACCGTTGGGGGCCACAGATACGCAGTATTTT.

This chain links TRBV7-9 with TRBJ2-5; 7 bases are shared with TRBD2. This CDR3 region has 16 residues. The J segment lost 5 bases and the V segment lost 6 bases, leaving 15 bases of the junction unmatched. The germline gives CDR1 SEHNR, CDR2 FQNEAQ (reference sequence). The CDR3 DNA follows: TGTGCCAGCAGTTCGGGACTATTAAAGGTCGTGGAGACCCAGTACTTC. It encodes CASSSGLLKVVETQYF.

The V gene is TRBV27, the J gene TRBJ1-2; no reliable D call. The CDR3 loop spans 14 amino acids. V dropped 4 bases and J dropped 0 bases, with 9 bases sitting between them. CDR1 is MNHEY and CDR2 is SMNVEV in the germline V gene (reference sequence). The CDR3 bases are TGTGCCAGCAGTTCCCCGGGATCTAACTATGGCTACACCTTC. This encodes CASSSPGSNYGYTF.

The chain is built from TRBV18 and TRBJ1-2, with D uncertain. Per germline, CDR1 KGHSH and CDR2 LQKENI. V lost 3 bases and J lost 7, with 6 bases in between. This CDR3 contains 11 residues. CDR3: CASSPSGGYTF. In DNA, the CDR3 is TGTGCCAGCTCACCGTCAGGTGGCTACACCTTC.

In this sample, this clone turned up once. This chain connects TRBV19 to TRBJ1-5; maybe TRBD1 (5 bases). This CDR3 is built from 15 residues. V was shortened by 6 bases and J by 3 bases, with 15 bases between the two germline ends. Germline V lookup: CDR1 LNHDA, CDR2 SQIVND (reference sequence). CDR3 in DNA: TGTGCCAGTAGCTGGGTCGACAGTTTCAATCAGCCCCAGCATTTT. This sequence encodes CASSWVDSFNQPQHF.